One sample yielded the 21 T cell receptor beta chains listed below, sequenced in a study of T cells after yellow fever vaccination. TCRdb called the 5' RACE reads again in MiXCR, with one record for every CDR3 protein. This repertoire shows 300,000 or so distinct CDR3 sequences, almost 4% found once; its top ten account for approximately 24%. Here the sequenced sample was PBMCs, taken 5 days after the yellow fever booster vaccination. All receptors come from a young man who received the YFV17D yellow fever vaccine.

This clonotype was picked up a small number of times. This chain joins TRBV20-1 and TRBJ1-1; 7 bases are shared with TRBD1. With 3 bases clipped from V and 1 base from J, the junction kept 5 bases outside the gene matches. This CDR3 has 14 residues. The germline V gene encodes CDR1 DFQATT and CDR2 SNEGSKA (reference sequence). The CDR3 sequence: CSARPRTGNTEAFF. The CDR3 DNA sequence: TGCAGTGCTAGGCCCAGGACAGGGAACACTGAAGCTTTCTTT.

This clonotype has just a few counts. V is TRBV7-2 and J is TRBJ1-4; TRBD1 aligns across 11 bases. J gave up 7 bases and V 3 bases, and 4 bases lay outside the gene matches. The germline V gene has CDR1 SGHTA and CDR2 FQGNSA. The CDR3 loop spans 15 amino acids. The CDR3 loop reads CASSFMGTGGEKLFF. CDR3 nucleotide sequence: TGTGCCAGCAGCTTTATGGGGACAGGGGGTGAAAAACTGTTTTTT.

This clonotype was counted a few times. The rearrangement uses TRBV6-5 and TRBJ2-2, with 9 bases matching TRBD1. Trimming at V came to 1 base and at J to 7 bases, leaving 7 bases not matched to a gene. The CDR3 is 16 residues long. Germline V gene sequence: CDR1 MNHEY, CDR2 SVGAGI. The CDR3 sequence is CASSYLGQGGGGELFF. The CDR3 nucleotides are TGTGCCAGCAGTTACTTGGGACAGGGTGGTGGCGGGGAGCTGTTTTTT.

This clonotype was seen at least ten times. V is TRBV6-5 and J is TRBJ1-2, with D possibly TRBD1 on 5 matching bases. The CDR3 runs 17 residues. CDR1 and CDR2 (germline): MNHEY, SVGAGI. V was trimmed by 0 bases and J by 3 bases, leaving 17 bases between them. The CDR3 loop reads CASSYSLTRGAHYGYTF. The CDR3 DNA reads as TGTGCCAGCAGTTACTCCCTAACAAGGGGCGCTCACTATGGCTACACCTTC.

The chain links TRBV18 to TRBJ2-7; D is unclear. The germline V and J ends were trimmed by 2 bases and 6 bases, with 11 bases remaining between them. Germline CDR1 reads KGHSH; CDR2 reads LQKENI. The CDR3 totals 13 residues. The CDR3 bases are TGTGCCAGCTCACCATCAGCGCTCAGCGAGCAGTACGTC. Its translation is CASSPSALSEQYV.

This clonotype was seen only a few times. The chain carries TRBV6-2 or TRBV6-3 and TRBJ1-3; no firm D call. In germline, CDR1 is MNHEY, CDR2 SVGEGT. The germline V and J ends were trimmed by 8 bases and 4 bases, with 6 bases remaining between them. The CDR3 totals 11 residues. The CDR3 loop is CASGTGNTIYF. CDR3 bases: TGTGCCAGCGGAACAGGAAACACCATATATTTT.

The chain uses TRBV19 and TRBJ1-5; D gene unclear. CDR3 length equals 14 residues. CDR1 and CDR2 (germline): LNHDA, SQIVND (reference sequence). Deletions cut 6 bases from V and 0 bases from J, with 9 bases between. CDR3 DNA: TGTGCCAGTAGGACGGATCATAGCAATCAGCCCCAGCATTTT. This translates into CASRTDHSNQPQHF.

The rearrangement uses TRBV27 and TRBJ1-1; TRBD1 might be the D (5 bases). V gave up 5 bases and J gave up 0 bases, with 10 bases separating them. The CDR3 spans 14 residues. Germline CDR1 and CDR2: MNHEY and SMNVEV (reference sequence). The CDR3 sequence is CASSGAQVNTEAFF. The CDR3 nucleotides are TGTGCCAGCAGTGGGGCTCAGGTGAACACTGAAGCTTTCTTT.

This clonotype came up a few times. The chain employs TRBV4-3 and TRBJ2-3; 14 bases are shared with TRBD2. Germline V gene data show CDR1 as LGHNA and CDR2 as YSLEER. CDR3 length: 20 amino acids. Trimming cost V 2 bases and J 3 bases; bases outside gene matches: 13. The CDR3 region has the DNA TGCGCCAGCAGCCAACGCCAAATTACCGGGACTAGCGGGGGAACAGATACGCAGTATTTT. Amino acid sequence: CASSQRQITGTSGGTDTQYF.

The gene calls are TRBV5-1 and TRBJ1-1; a weak D match, TRBD1 (5 bases). This CDR3 has 12 amino acids. Looked up from germline, CDR1 is SGHRS and CDR2 is YFSETQ. Trimming removed 2 bases at V and 5 bases at J, with 7 bases between. CDR3 nucleotides: TGCGCCAGCAGCTTCAAGGGGACTGAAGCTTTCTTT. Protein sequence: CASSFKGTEAFF.

The V call is TRBV18, the J call TRBJ2-3; maybe TRBD1 (5 bases). With 6 bases removed from V and 4 bases from J, the gap between germline ends came to 14 bases. Germline V lookup: CDR1 KGHSH, CDR2 LQKENI. This CDR3 is built from 14 residues. In DNA form, the CDR3 reads TGTGCCAGCTCCCCTTGGGGCGCGCCAGATACGCAGTATTTT. As protein: CASSPWGAPDTQYF.

This clonotype was picked up many times. This chain uses TRBV19 with TRBJ2-2, with D perhaps matching TRBD2 (5 bases). This CDR3 has 14 amino acids. The ends were cut back, 3 bases at V and 6 bases at J, with 11 bases in the middle. The V gene's germline CDR1 is LNHDA and CDR2 SQIVND (reference sequence). CDR3 amino acids: CASSMFGVAGELFF. In DNA form, the CDR3 reads TGTGCCAGTAGTATGTTCGGGGTGGCCGGGGAGCTGTTTTTT.

This chain links TRBV7-9 with TRBJ2-7; maybe TRBD2 (5 bases). V lost 1 base, J lost 2 bases, and 9 bases lay in between. This CDR3 contains 14 residues. The V gene's germline CDR1 is SEHNR and CDR2 FQNEAQ (reference sequence). The CDR3 region is CASSLGTRAYEQYV. The CDR3 region has the DNA TGTGCCAGCAGCTTAGGAACTAGAGCCTACGAGCAGTACGTC.

At least ten counts were recorded for this clonotype. In DNA form, the CDR3 reads TGCGCCAGCAGCCTACGGACGGTGGGGAATGAGCAGTTCTTC. It is translated as CASSLRTVGNEQFF. J is TRBJ2-1 and V is TRBV5-1, with D hard to call. The CDR3 totals 14 residues. Germline CDR1 is SGHRS and CDR2 is YFSETQ. Trimming shortened V by 4 bases and J by 7 bases, and 15 bases separated the two germline ends.

The V call is TRBV6-5, the J call TRBJ2-3; D is possibly TRBD1 (5 bases). Germline-derived CDR1 and CDR2 are MNHEY and SVGAGI. V was pared by 0 bases and J by 0 bases, with 13 bases between. This CDR3 is built from 17 residues. CDR3 residues: CASSYSRTRASTDTQYF. CDR3 DNA sequence: TGTGCCAGCAGTTACTCAAGGACACGAGCTAGCACAGATACGCAGTATTTT.

V gene TRBV5-1 combines with J gene TRBJ2-5; 7 nucleotides line up with TRBD1. Germline CDR1 reads SGHRS; CDR2 reads YFSETQ. V lost 4 bases to trimming and J lost 2 bases; unmatched junction nucleotides: 11. CDR3 size: 16 residues. The CDR3 region is CASSNGTELAQETQYF. CDR3 coding DNA: TGCGCCAGCAGCAACGGGACAGAGCTTGCTCAAGAGACCCAGTACTTC.

The table lists this clonotype with a few counts. The rearrangement links TRBV29-1 to TRBJ1-1; weak D call: TRBD1 (5 bases). Germline-derived CDR1 and CDR2 are SQVTM and ANQGSEA. Between the trimmed V and J ends, which lost 5 bases and 0 bases, there was a span of 13 bases. The CDR3 length is 14 residues. The CDR3 sequence: CSVRSGTVNTEAFF. The DNA of the CDR3 is TGCAGCGTTCGCTCCGGGACGGTGAACACTGAAGCTTTCTTT.

This clonotype was seen more than once but under ten times. This chain connects TRBV6-6 to TRBJ2-2, with a tentative D call TRBD2 (6 bases). The length of the CDR3 is 16 residues. With 2 bases removed from V and 4 bases from J, the gap between germline ends came to 14 bases. Per the germline V gene, CDR1 is MNHNY and CDR2 is SVGAGI (reference sequence). As DNA, the CDR3 is TGTGCCAGCAGTTACGGGCTAGCCGGGGGCACCGGGGAGCTGTTTTTT. It specifies CASSYGLAGGTGELFF.

This clonotype was seen only a few times. J is TRBJ2-4 and V is TRBV28; D is possibly TRBD2 (6 bases). Trimming pared 6 bases from V and 2 bases from J, leaving 17 bases between. The CDR3 totals 16 residues. In germline, CDR1 is MDHEN, CDR2 SYDVKM. In DNA, the CDR3 is TGTGCCAGCAGGCTGAAGTTGGGGGGAACCAAAAACATTCAGTACTTC. This encodes CASRLKLGGTKNIQYF.

This clonotype was picked up a small number of times. The CDR3 region has the DNA TGTGCCAGCTCGCTCAGACAGGGGCATAATTCACCCCTCCACTTT. Translated: CASSLRQGHNSPLHF. This chain connects TRBV18 to TRBJ1-6; 8 nucleotides line up with TRBD1. CDR3 length: 15 amino acids. Trimming took 6 bases from V and 5 from J; bases not matched to a gene: 6. Germline V gene sequence: CDR1 KGHSH, CDR2 LQKENI.

This clonotype was seen only a few times. V is TRBV9 and J is TRBJ2-3; D gene uncertain. Trimming shortened V by 4 bases and J by 4 bases, and 16 bases separated the two germline ends. CDR1 is SGDLS and CDR2 is YYNGEE in the germline V gene. CDR3 size: 15 residues. The CDR3 sequence is CASSPQLYDSDTQYF. The DNA of the CDR3 is TGTGCCAGCAGCCCGCAGTTATATGATTCAGATACGCAGTATTTT. Drawing the rest from reference TRBV9 and TRBJ2-3, the complete variable domain is DSGVTQTPKHLITATGQRVTLRCSPRSGDLSVYWYQQSLDQGLQFLIQYYNGEERAKGNILERFSAQQFPDLHSELNLSSLELGDSALYFCASSPQLYDSDTQYFGPGTRLTVL.